This T cell receptor beta chain was captured in a study of human CD4 T cells and Enterobacteriaceae. The memory gate held CD4+ cells that were not CD45RA+CCR7+CD95- naive cells, over 98% pure. Healthy donors' blood was sourced from blood donation centers in Switzerland. CD4+ T cells and monocytes were enriched with CD4 and CD14 microbeads. The germline V and J ends were trimmed by 0 bases and 0 bases, with 4 bases remaining between them. Germline-derived CDR1 and CDR2 are SGDLS and YYNGEE. The CDR3 is 14 residues long. Deep-level sequencing, detecting one cell in 200,000, covered ex vivo memory CD4+. Sequenced by immunoSEQ multiplex PCR; TCRdb stores in-frame clones only, minus some. The sample has about 29,000 clones, 82% seen once.

The origin of this receptor is a human donor in good health. The chain has TRBV9 and TRBJ1-3; no clear D gene. The material sequenced was memory CD4+ T cells from blood. The DNA of the CDR3 is TGTGCCAGCAGCGTAGCAGGCTCTGGAAACACCATATATTTT. This gives the protein CASSVAGSGNTIYF.